The sequence of this T cell receptor (beta chain) was determined in a study of prognosis after radiotherapy for stage I lung cancer. CDR1 and CDR2 from the germline V gene are KGHDR and SFDVKD. Trimming pared 3 bases from V and 6 bases from J, leaving 11 bases between. CDR3 length: 13 amino acids. Amplification of the TCR beta CDR3 (from genomic DNA) was done by two-round multiplex PCR. First-round PCR amplification was performed with primers specific to each TRBV and TRBJ gene. In TCRdb, the multiplex PCR reads were re-called with MiXCR into one record per CDR3 protein. The sample shows over 50,000 distinct CDR3 sequences, roughly 36% of them seen only once.

This TCR came from a donor of 50 years or more with non-small cell lung cancer. V and J are TRBV24-1 and TRBJ2-7, with D tentatively TRBD2 (5 bases). The source material was PBMCs, sampled before or after stereotactic body radiation therapy (not recorded which). The CDR3 DNA reads TGTGCCACCAGTGATCGGGGTTGGGGCGAGCAGTACTTC. This translates into CATSDRGWGEQYF.